These T cell receptor beta chains were read from a single sample in a study of cytomegalovirus exposure and HLA in healthy donors. The assay was immunoSEQ multiplex PCR, and TCRdb's table has in-frame clones only and misses some. The sample lists 150,000 to 200,000 clones, 60% to 80% seen once, with about 4.3% in the top ten. Sequencing input: PBMCs. These receptors came from a man aged 18-30 years in good health and CMV-seropositive. The CDR3 runs from the conserved cysteine through the conserved F or W. The D gene is left open where the match is weak. A row's size may be missing; if present it is once, few, many or a size class.

>TRBD2|17|TRBJ2-2|-|TRBV28
CASSLASGGFNTGELFF
TGTGCCAGCAGTTTGGCTAGCGGGGGGTTTAACACCGGGGAGCTGTTTTTT
>TRBD1|16|TRBJ2-1|-|TRBV2
CASSGQTGPPYNEQFF
TGTGCCAGCAGTGGACAGACAGGGCCCCCCTACAATGAGCAGTTCTTC
>-|15|TRBJ2-3|-|TRBV5-8
CASSRTTRSTDTQYF
TGTGCCAGCAGCCGGACAACACGGAGCACAGATACGCAGTATTTT
>TRBD1|16|TRBJ2-3|-|TRBV25-1
CASSGSGQGNTDTQYF
TGTGCCAGCAGTGGTTCGGGACAGGGGAACACAGATACGCAGTATTTT
>TRBD2|14|TRBJ2-4|-|TRBV7-9
CASSTGGLGNIQYF
TGTGCCAGCTCAACGGGGGGATTGGGAAACATTCAGTACTTC
>TRBD1|14|TRBJ1-2|-|TRBV14
CASSQEEDRAGYTF
TGTGCCAGCAGCCAAGAGGAGGACAGGGCTGGCTACACCTTC
>-|15|TRBJ1-5|-|TRBV7-2
CASSLGGHSNQPQHF
TGTGCCAGCAGCTTAGGGGGCCATAGCAATCAGCCCCAGCATTTT
>TRBD2|15|TRBJ2-1|-|TRBV27
CASSLGTSGINEQFF
TGTGCCAGCAGCCTAGGGACTAGCGGGATCAATGAGCAGTTCTTC
>TRBD2|20|TRBJ2-1|-|TRBV4-2
CASSQGAEFAGLDPYNEQFF
TGTGCCAGCAGCCAAGGGGCTGAATTCGCGGGACTAGATCCCTACAATGAGCAGTTCTTC
>-|12|TRBJ1-2|-|TRBV6-5
CASSYLWHGYTF
TGTGCCAGCAGTTACCTCTGGCATGGCTACACCTTC
>TRBD1|19|TRBJ2-6|-|TRBV7-3
CASSSPTGQGHFGANVLTF
TGTGCCAGCAGCTCCCCAACGGGACAGGGGCACTTTGGGGCCAACGTCCTGACTTTC
>TRBD1|16|TRBJ1-6|-|TRBV6-5
CASSYSTGGRGSPLHF
TGTGCCAGCAGTTACTCGACAGGGGGCCGCGGTTCACCCCTCCACTTT
>TRBD2|17|TRBJ2-2|-|TRBV29-1
CSVVGGPGLAGTGELFF
TGCAGCGTTGTGGGGGGCCCGGGACTAGCGGGAACCGGGGAGCTGTTTTTT
>TRBD2|17|TRBJ2-1|-|TRBV11-3
CASSPPKGLAGDNEQFF
TGTGCCAGCAGCCCCCCTAAAGGACTAGCGGGAGACAATGAGCAGTTCTTC
>TRBD2|15|TRBJ2-5|once|TRBV5-1
CASRLSGGALETQYF
TGCGCCAGCAGATTAAGCGGGGGGGCCTTAGAGACCCAGTACTTC
>TRBD2|14|TRBJ2-2|few|TRBV6-1
CASISSGNTGELFF
TGTGCCAGCATATCTAGCGGGAACACCGGGGAGCTGTTTTTT
>TRBD2|15|TRBJ2-3|-|TRBV28
CASLRRGVNTDTQYF
TGTGCCAGCCTAAGGCGGGGGGTGAACACAGATACGCAGTATTTT
>-|13|TRBJ1-1|few|TRBV6-5
CASTRLVNTEAFF
TGTGCCAGCACCAGACTTGTGAACACTGAAGCTTTCTTT
>-|17|TRBJ1-1|once|TRBV7-9
CASSYGHLGGLNTEAFF
TGTGCCAGCAGTTACGGACACCTAGGAGGGTTGAACACTGAAGCTTTCTTT
>-|14|TRBJ2-1|once|TRBV14
CATSNWSNYNEQFF
TGTGCCACTTCGAACTGGAGTAACTACAATGAGCAGTTCTTC
>-|16|TRBJ1-2|-|TRBV19
CASSIDVGALLYGYTF
TGTGCCAGTAGTATAGATGTAGGGGCGTTGCTTTATGGCTACACCTTC
>-|14|TRBJ1-6|-|TRBV11-2
CASSLAGWNSPLHF
TGTGCCAGCAGCTTAGCCGGTTGGAATTCACCCCTCCACTTT